This T cell receptor beta chain was found in a study of control samples from healthy donors and cancer patients. Clones were sequenced by immunoSEQ multiplex PCR, and TCRdb holds only the in-frame ones, with some missing. This sample has some 160,000 clones; approximately 90% occur once, and the top ten carry roughly 0.64%. The length of the CDR3 is 14 residues. Germline V gene sequence: CDR1 MDHEN, CDR2 SYDVKM. The V end lost 2 bases, the J end lost 5 bases, and 13 bases lay between the germline ends. The V and J genes are TRBV28 and TRBJ2-7; possibly TRBD1 for D (6 bases). The sequencing sample was made of blood. This TCR was recovered from a woman aged 30 to 39 in good health. The CDR3 loop reads CASSLQQGRDEQYF. CDR3 sequence (DNA): TGTGCCAGCAGTTTACAACAGGGACGCGACGAGCAGTACTTC.